Each of the 31 T cell receptor beta chains below was sequenced from the same sample in a study of T cell responses to AZD1222 COVID-19 vaccine. Sequencing was performed with immunoSEQ multiplex PCR; in TCRdb, only in-frame clones are kept and a portion is missing. The sample yields 150,000 to 200,000 clones, around 90% seen once. The sample in question was peripheral blood, obtained 28 days after the second AZD1222 dose. These receptors were obtained from an adult who received the AZD1222 COVID-19 vaccine.

This chain joins TRBV9 and TRBJ2-1, with 10 nucleotides matching TRBD2. CDR1 SGDLS and CDR2 YYNGEE come from the germline V gene. Trimming removed 5 bases from V and 9 bases from J; junction bases left unmatched: 11. CDR3 length equals 15 residues. CDR3 coding DNA: TGTGCCAGCAGTTTAGGGGGACTAGCGATTACTGAGCAGTTCTTC. Protein product: CASSLGGLAITEQFF.

This clone was counted between two and nine times. The rearrangement uses TRBV7-2 and TRBJ2-6, with D possibly being TRBD1 or TRBD2 (5 bases each). This CDR3 region has 16 residues. V lost 6 bases to trimming and J lost 0 bases, with 12 bases between them. Germline CDR1 is SGHTA and CDR2 is FQGNSA. CDR3 in DNA: TGTGCCAGCAGTTTTGGGACCGCCTCTGGGGCCAACGTCCTGACTTTC. The encoded protein is CASSFGTASGANVLTF.

The chain links TRBV25-1 to TRBJ2-7, with 9 bases matching TRBD1. V gave up 6 bases and J gave up 3 bases; unmatched junction bases: 12. Germline values: CDR1 MGHDK, CDR2 SYGVNS. The CDR3 spans 16 residues. CDR3 loop: CASSHPSGQGIYEQYF. CDR3 coding DNA: TGTGCCAGCAGCCACCCATCGGGACAGGGAATCTACGAGCAGTACTTC.

The chain links TRBV19 to TRBJ1-2, with TRBD1 matching over 7 bases. V was clipped by 5 bases and J by 12 bases; unmatched bases: 9. CDR3 size: 12 residues. Germline CDR1 and CDR2: LNHDA and SQIVND (reference sequence). CDR3 nucleotide sequence: TGTGCCAGTAGTCCCGGGACAGAGATTGACACCTTC. It specifies CASSPGTEIDTF.

The DNA for the CDR3 is TGTGCCAGCAGCTTAGAGGCAGGAAATAGCAATCAGCCCCAGCATTTT. This gives the protein CASSLEAGNSNQPQHF. The rearrangement links TRBV7-6 to TRBJ1-5, with D uncertain. CDR1 and CDR2 (germline): SGHVS, FNYEAQ. V was shortened by 1 base and J by 0 bases, with 10 bases between the two germline ends. The CDR3 contains 16 residues.

This sequence joins TRBV6-6 and TRBJ2-5, with D perhaps TRBD1 (5 bases). From germline, CDR1 is MNHNY and CDR2 SVGAGI (reference sequence). V was trimmed by 8 bases and J by 2 bases, leaving 12 bases between them. The CDR3 sequence is 13 residues long. CDR3 residues: CASEPPGQETQYF. The DNA for the CDR3 is TGTGCCAGCGAACCCCCAGGGCAAGAGACCCAGTACTTC.

This chain connects TRBV24-1 to TRBJ2-4; D is undetermined. The CDR3 contains 12 residues. Germline V gene sequence: CDR1 KGHDR, CDR2 SFDVKD. Trimming took 4 bases from V and 3 from J, leaving 3 bases between them. CDR3 residues: CATSDDKNIQYF. The CDR3 DNA reads as TGTGCCACCAGTGACGACAAAAACATTCAGTACTTC.

The V and J genes are TRBV6-1 and TRBJ2-7; D unresolved. The CDR3 extends over 12 amino acids. The germline CDR1 and CDR2 sequences are MNHNS and SASEGT. Trimming pared 2 bases from V and 6 bases from J, leaving 8 bases between. The CDR3 DNA reads as TGTGCCAGCAGTGAAAGGGCAGTCGAGCAGTACTTC. The encoded protein is CASSERAVEQYF.

The V and J genes are TRBV19 and TRBJ2-1; D is unclear. Looked up from germline, CDR1 is LNHDA and CDR2 is SQIVND (reference sequence). This CDR3 spans 11 amino acids. V lost 7 bases, J lost 5 bases, and 6 bases lay in between. Written as DNA, the CDR3 is TGTGCCAGTACTCGCGACAATGAGCAGTTCTTC. It specifies CASTRDNEQFF.

The chain is built from TRBV5-1 and TRBJ1-4, with D unresolved. Per the germline V gene, CDR1 is SGHRS and CDR2 is YFSETQ. Trimming stripped 0 bases from V and 5 bases from J, with 11 bases between. This CDR3 contains 15 residues. Here the CDR3 reads CASSLAARRNEKLFF. For the CDR3, the DNA is TGCGCCAGCAGCTTGGCAGCTAGGCGAAATGAAAAACTGTTTTTT. The full variable domain, in which reference TRBV5-1 and TRBJ1-4 provide the parts outside the CDR3, is KAGVTQTPRYLIKTRGQQVTLSCSPISGHRSVSWYQQTPGQGLQFLFEYFSETQRNKGNFPGRFSGRQFSNSRSEMNVSTLELGDSALYLCASSLAARRNEKLFFGSGTQLSVL.

Remarks on this clone: The same CDR3 also results from other DNA sequences found in this sample. This chain joins TRBV6-5 and TRBJ1-3; D may be TRBD1 (5 bases). Germline V CDR1 and CDR2: MNHEY, SVGAGI. Between the trimmed V and J ends, which lost 2 bases and 0 bases, there was a span of 8 bases. This CDR3 spans 15 amino acids. The CDR3 nucleotides are TGTGCCAGCAGTTACCTGGGGGGCTCTGGAAACACCATATATTTT. Protein product: CASSYLGGSGNTIYF.

The rearrangement uses TRBV3-1 (or the pseudogene TRBV3-2) and TRBJ1-3; maybe TRBD1 (5 bases). Trimming left V 4 bases short and J 2 bases short, with 9 bases between. This CDR3 spans 14 amino acids. CDR1 and CDR2 from the germline V gene are LGHDT and YNNKEL (reference sequence). This CDR3 is CASSLGTAGNTIYF. The DNA of the CDR3 is TGTGCCAGCAGCCTCGGGACGGCTGGAAACACCATATATTTT.

The rearrangement links TRBV5-4 to TRBJ1-3; a weak D match, TRBD1 (6 bases). Trimming left V 0 bases short and J 7 bases short, with 8 bases between. The CDR3 has 13 amino acids. Per the germline V gene, CDR1 is SGHNT and CDR2 is YYREEE (reference sequence). CDR3 coding DNA: TGTGCCAGCAGCTTGGCGGACAGCAACACCATATATTTT. Its protein product is CASSLADSNTIYF.

This sequence joins TRBV7-3 and TRBJ2-5, with D hard to call. Germline V gene sequence: CDR1 SGHTA, CDR2 FQGTGA. CDR3 length: 13 residues. V was cut by 3 bases and J by 5 bases, with 10 bases left in between. CDR3 DNA: TGTGCCAGCAGCTTCTCTGCCGGTGAGACCCAGTACTTC. It translates to CASSFSAGETQYF. Drawing the rest from reference TRBV7-3 and TRBJ2-5, the complete variable domain is GAGVSQTPSNKVTEKGKYVELRCDPISGHTALYWYRQSLGQGPEFLIYFQGTGAADDSGLPNDRFFAVRPEGSVSTLKIQRTERGDSAVYLCASSFSAGETQYFGPGTRLLVL.

The chain uses TRBV5-1 and TRBJ1-2; 9 nucleotides align to TRBD1. Germline V gene sequence: CDR1 SGHRS, CDR2 YFSETQ. The CDR3 totals 15 residues. J gave up 7 bases and V 4 bases, and 11 bases lay outside the gene matches. In DNA, the CDR3 is TGCGCCAGCAGCGTCGGGGACAGGGCGATCAGTGGCTACACCTTC. Its protein product is CASSVGDRAISGYTF.

The chain has TRBV11-2 and TRBJ1-1; possibly TRBD1 for D (5 bases). Trimming left V 0 bases short and J 0 bases short, with 17 bases between. The CDR3 consists of 18 residues. The germline gives CDR1 SGHAT, CDR2 FQNNGV. CDR3 amino acids: CASSLETATQFMNTEAFF. Here the CDR3 DNA reads TGTGCCAGCAGCTTAGAGACAGCCACGCAGTTCATGAACACTGAAGCTTTCTTT.

The chain recombines TRBV5-5 with TRBJ1-2, with a weak D call TRBD1 (5 bases). Germline loops: CDR1 SGHKS, CDR2 YYEKEE (reference sequence). This CDR3 is 13 amino acids long. V was trimmed by 4 bases and J by 3 bases, leaving 10 bases between them. For the CDR3, the DNA is TGTGCCAGCAGCCGGACGGGGGACTATGGCTACACCTTC. Its protein product is CASSRTGDYGYTF.

J is TRBJ1-1 and V is TRBV28; D is unresolved. The V end lost 4 bases, the J end lost 7 bases, and 13 bases lay between the germline ends. This CDR3 is built from 13 residues. CDR1 and CDR2 (germline): MDHEN, SYDVKM. The CDR3 protein is CASSSNLAGEAFF. For the CDR3, the DNA is TGTGCCAGCAGTTCGAACCTGGCGGGTGAAGCTTTCTTT.

The rearrangement uses TRBV6-4 and TRBJ2-1; the D call may be TRBD1 or TRBD2 (5 bases each). V dropped 6 bases and J dropped 7 bases, with 13 bases sitting between them. The germline gives CDR1 MRHNA, CDR2 SNTAGT. This CDR3 has 13 amino acids. This CDR3 is CASSDIEGNEQFF. For the CDR3, the DNA is TGTGCCAGCAGCGACATAGAGGGGAATGAGCAGTTCTTC.

This chain uses TRBV5-1 with TRBJ1-6, with 7 positions matching TRBD1. J was trimmed by 3 bases and V by 4 bases; bases with no gene match: 7. The CDR3 is 16 amino acids. Germline CDR1 is SGHRS and CDR2 is YFSETQ. The CDR3 spells CASSDRTGGYNSPLHF. CDR3 nucleotide sequence: TGCGCCAGCAGCGACAGGACAGGAGGCTATAATTCACCCCTCCACTTT.

The CDR3 protein is CASSRTGGYNEQFF. CDR3 DNA: TGTGCCAGCAGCAGGACAGGGGGCTACAATGAGCAGTTCTTC. V gene TRBV6-2 or TRBV6-3 combines with J gene TRBJ2-1; TRBD1 matches at 10 bases. CDR1 is MNHEY, CDR2 SVGEGT, per germline. Trimming took 6 bases from V and 3 from J; bases not matched to a gene: 2. CDR3 length: 14 amino acids.

The chain joins TRBV3-1 (or the pseudogene TRBV3-2) to TRBJ2-3; 8 nucleotides match TRBD2. The CDR3 sequence is 17 residues long. CDR1 and CDR2 (germline): LGHDT, YNNKEL (reference sequence). V shed 1 base, J shed 2 bases, and the junction held 8 bases outside the gene matches. The CDR3 spells CASSQGALAAYTDTQYF. DNA for the CDR3: TGTGCCAGCAGCCAAGGTGCACTAGCGGCCTACACAGATACGCAGTATTTT.

Points on this clone: The same CDR3 arises from other DNA sequences in this sample as well. The V call is TRBV9, the J call TRBJ1-3, with TRBD1 identical over 9 bases. Germline CDR1 SGDLS, CDR2 YYNGEE. The CDR3 covers 15 residues. After removal of 4 bases from V and 0 bases from J, the junction contained 2 bases not matched to a gene. CDR3 amino acids: CASSPDRGSGNTIYF. The DNA of the CDR3 is TGTGCCAGCAGCCCGGACAGGGGCTCTGGAAACACCATATATTTT.

For this clone: Other nucleotide sequences in the sample specify the same CDR3. This chain links TRBV19 with TRBJ2-3; 13 bases match TRBD2. Germline CDR1 and CDR2: LNHDA and SQIVND (reference sequence). The J segment lost 1 base and the V segment lost 3 bases, leaving 1 base of the junction unmatched. This CDR3 region has 16 residues. The CDR3 DNA is TGTGCCAGTAGTATTGGACTAGCGGGGGGCACAGATACGCAGTATTTT. Its protein is CASSIGLAGGTDTQYF.

This clone was counted a single time. This chain links TRBV5-1 with TRBJ2-7; tentative D call: TRBD2 (6 bases). The CDR3 spans 14 residues. The V end lost 0 bases, the J end lost 3 bases, and 10 bases lay between the germline ends. Looked up from germline, CDR1 is SGHRS and CDR2 is YFSETQ. Written as DNA, the CDR3 is TGCGCCAGCAGCTTGGAAACGCGGGACTACGAGCAGTACTTC. Protein sequence: CASSLETRDYEQYF. Full variable domain (rest looked up from reference TRBV5-1 and TRBJ2-7): KAGVTQTPRYLIKTRGQQVTLSCSPISGHRSVSWYQQTPGQGLQFLFEYFSETQRNKGNFPGRFSGRQFSNSRSEMNVSTLELGDSALYLCASSLETRDYEQYFGPGTRLTVT.

The chain joins TRBV6-4 to TRBJ2-1; D uncertain. Trimming pared 2 bases from V and 9 bases from J, leaving 14 bases between. The CDR3 extends over 14 amino acids. Looked up from germline, CDR1 is MRHNA and CDR2 is SNTAGT. CDR3 nucleotide sequence: TGTGCCAGCAGTGACACCTCCAGAACCATTGAGCAGTTCTTC. This gives the protein CASSDTSRTIEQFF.

The chain couples TRBV7-9 to TRBJ2-3; 8 bases align to TRBD1. The CDR3 runs to 14 residues. In germline, CDR1 is SEHNR, CDR2 FQNEAQ (reference sequence). J gave up 1 base and V 5 bases, and 2 bases lay outside the gene matches. In nucleotides, the CDR3 is TGTGCCAGCAGCCTGACAGGGGGCACAGATACGCAGTATTTT. Protein product: CASSLTGGTDTQYF.

The chain carries TRBV7-2 and TRBJ2-5, with TRBD2 matching 10 bases. Trimming cost V 5 bases and J 5 bases; bases outside gene matches: 8. Germline V gene lookup returns CDR1 SGHTA and CDR2 FQGNSA. The CDR3 sequence is 15 residues long. CDR3 residues: CASSLSGGAYETQYF. CDR3 sequence (DNA): TGTGCCAGCAGCCTGAGCGGGGGGGCGTATGAGACCCAGTACTTC.

V gene TRBV27 combines with J gene TRBJ1-6, with D perhaps TRBD1 (6 bases). The germline CDR1 and CDR2 sequences are MNHEY and SMNVEV (reference sequence). V was trimmed by 3 bases and J by 7 bases, leaving 13 bases between them. The CDR3 extends over 15 amino acids. CDR3 DNA sequence: TGTGCCAGCAGTTTCTCAGGGGCGCGCAATTCACCCCTCCACTTT. This gives the protein CASSFSGARNSPLHF.

The genes are TRBV6-4 and TRBJ2-1; the match to TRBD1 covers 8 bases. With V trimmed by 4 bases and J by 5 bases, 10 bases remained unmatched. Germline CDR1 reads MRHNA; CDR2 reads SNTAGT. This CDR3 contains 16 residues. Here the CDR3 DNA reads TGTGCCAGCAGTGTCCCTACAGGGGGGAAGGACAATGAGCAGTTCTTC. Residues: CASSVPTGGKDNEQFF.

The chain has TRBV4-1 and TRBJ2-7; 10 bases agree with TRBD1. The CDR3 contains 15 residues. Germline V lookup: CDR1 MGHRA, CDR2 YSYEKL. V gave up 2 bases and J gave up 2 bases; unmatched junction bases: 3. CDR3 loop: CASSQPGQGPYEQYF. The CDR3 bases are TGCGCCAGCAGCCAACCGGGACAGGGGCCCTACGAGCAGTACTTC.